This T cell receptor beta chain was recovered during a study of brain T cells in children with intractable seizures. Time point specified: blood from clinic visit 5 months post-surgery; TSC patient then seizure free. Trimming left V 4 bases short and J 4 bases short, with 16 bases between. The CDR3 has 15 amino acids. Per germline, CDR1 LNHDA and CDR2 SQIVND (reference sequence). A remark on this clone: Its target is unknown.

Profiled with immunoSEQ multiplex PCR; TCRdb holds only in-frame clones, not every one. The sample carries 300,000 to 400,000 clones, approximately 93% recorded once. Study-wide results and limits: Viral specificity was inferred only from CDR3 similarity; HCMV serostatus was unknown.

The chain carries TRBV19 and TRBJ1-1, with TRBD1 as a possible D gene (6 bases). This sequence was found in a boy under two years old with tuberous sclerosis and intractable seizures. Material: peripheral blood, obtained roughly 5 months after surgery. The CDR3 is CASSTGGALGTEAFF. The CDR3, as DNA: TGTGCCAGTAGTACTGGGGGGGCGCTTGGCACTGAAGCTTTCTTT.